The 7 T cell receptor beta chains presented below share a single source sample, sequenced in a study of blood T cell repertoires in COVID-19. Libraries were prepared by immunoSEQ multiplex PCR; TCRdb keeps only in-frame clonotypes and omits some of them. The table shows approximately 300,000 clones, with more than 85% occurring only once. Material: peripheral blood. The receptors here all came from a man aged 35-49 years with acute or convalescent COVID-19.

The DNA for the CDR3 is TGTGCCAGCAGTGATAGGGACTATGAGCAGTTCTTC. This encodes CASSDRDYEQFF. This rearrangement joins TRBV2 to TRBJ2-1; tentatively, D is TRBD2 (6 bases). The V end lost 3 bases, the J end lost 8 bases, and 8 bases lay between the germline ends. The germline CDR1 and CDR2 sequences are SNHLY and FYNNEI. The CDR3 extends over 12 amino acids.

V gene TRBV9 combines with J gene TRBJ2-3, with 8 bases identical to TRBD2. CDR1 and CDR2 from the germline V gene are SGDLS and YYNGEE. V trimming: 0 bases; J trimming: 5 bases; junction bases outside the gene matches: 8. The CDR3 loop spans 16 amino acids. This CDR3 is CASSVDGGAVQDTQYF. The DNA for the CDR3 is TGTGCCAGCAGCGTAGACGGGGGGGCCGTTCAAGATACGCAGTATTTT.

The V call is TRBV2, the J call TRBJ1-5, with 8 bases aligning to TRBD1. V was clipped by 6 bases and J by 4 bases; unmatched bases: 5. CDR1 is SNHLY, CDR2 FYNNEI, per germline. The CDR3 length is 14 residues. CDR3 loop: CASSADRGNQPQHF. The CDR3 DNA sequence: TGTGCCAGCAGCGCTGACAGGGGTAATCAGCCCCAGCATTTT. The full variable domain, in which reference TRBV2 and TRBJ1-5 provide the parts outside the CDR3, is EPEVTQTPSHQVTQMGQEVILRCVPISNHLYFYWYRQILGQKVEFLVSFYNNEISEKSEIFDDQFSVERPDGSNFTLKIRSTKLEDSAMYFCASSADRGNQPQHFGDGTRLSIL.

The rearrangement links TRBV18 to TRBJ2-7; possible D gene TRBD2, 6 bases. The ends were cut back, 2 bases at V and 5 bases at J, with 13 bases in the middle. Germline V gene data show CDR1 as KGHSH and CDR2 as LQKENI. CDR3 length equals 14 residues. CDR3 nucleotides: TGTGCCAGCTCACCAGTCCAGGGAGGTAACGAGCAGTACTTC. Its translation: CASSPVQGGNEQYF. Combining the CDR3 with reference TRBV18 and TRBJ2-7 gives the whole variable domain NAGVMQNPRHLVRRRGQEARLRCSPMKGHSHVYWYRQLPEEGLKFMVYLQKENIIDESGMPKERFSAEFPKEGPSILRIQQVVRGDSAAYFCASSPVQGGNEQYFGPGTRLTVT.

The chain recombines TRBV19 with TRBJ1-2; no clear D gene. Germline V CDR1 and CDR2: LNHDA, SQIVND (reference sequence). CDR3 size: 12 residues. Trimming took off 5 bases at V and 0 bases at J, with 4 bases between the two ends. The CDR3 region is CASSRANYGYTF. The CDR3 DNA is TGTGCCAGTAGTCGAGCTAACTATGGCTACACCTTC.

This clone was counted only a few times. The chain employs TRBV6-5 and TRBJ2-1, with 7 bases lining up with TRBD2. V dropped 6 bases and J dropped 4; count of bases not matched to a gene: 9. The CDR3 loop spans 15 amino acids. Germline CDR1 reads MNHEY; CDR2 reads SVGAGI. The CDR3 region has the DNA TGTGCCAGCAGGTTTACGGCGGGGGTATACAATGAGCAGTTCTTC. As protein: CASRFTAGVYNEQFF.

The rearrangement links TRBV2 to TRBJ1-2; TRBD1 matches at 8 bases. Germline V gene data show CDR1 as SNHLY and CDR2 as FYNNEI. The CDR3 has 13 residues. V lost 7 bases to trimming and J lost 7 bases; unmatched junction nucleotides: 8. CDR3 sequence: CASTFTGGVGYTF. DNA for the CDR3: TGTGCCAGCACCTTTACAGGGGGGGTTGGCTACACCTTC.